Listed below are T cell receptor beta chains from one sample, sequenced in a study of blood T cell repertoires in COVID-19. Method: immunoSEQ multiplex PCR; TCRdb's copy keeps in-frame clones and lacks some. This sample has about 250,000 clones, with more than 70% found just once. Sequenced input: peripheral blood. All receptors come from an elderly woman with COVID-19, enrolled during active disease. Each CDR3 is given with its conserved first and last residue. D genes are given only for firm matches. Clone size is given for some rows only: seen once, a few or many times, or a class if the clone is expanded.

CDR3 DNA: TGTGCCAGCAGTTACTCCGGGACAGGGGGGGAAAAACTGTTTTTT
CDR3 protein: CASSYSGTGGEKLFF
clone size: -
D gene: TRBD1
V gene: TRBV6-6
J gene: TRBJ1-4

CDR3 DNA: TGTGCCAGCAGTTGGGCCTCCGGGGAGCTGTTTTTT
CDR3 protein: CASSWASGELFF
clone size: -
D gene: -
V gene: TRBV6-6
J gene: TRBJ2-2

CDR3 DNA: TGTGCCATCAGCCCCGGGACAGGGGAGATGGGCACTGAAGCTTTCTTT
CDR3 protein: CAISPGTGEMGTEAFF
clone size: -
D gene: TRBD1
V gene: TRBV10-3
J gene: TRBJ1-1

CDR3 DNA: TGTGCCATTAGACAGGGGGCAGGAGATGGCTACACCTTC
CDR3 protein: CAIRQGAGDGYTF
clone size: -
D gene: TRBD1
V gene: TRBV10-3
J gene: TRBJ1-2

CDR3 DNA: TGTGCCAGCAGCCAAGATTTGGGACAGCTGCGGGCTTTCTTT
CDR3 protein: CASSQDLGQLRAFF
clone size: few
D gene: TRBD1
V gene: TRBV3-1/TRBV3-2
J gene: TRBJ1-1

CDR3 DNA: TGTGCCAGCAGCGCGGCGAGGGTGCCTGAAGCTTTCTTT
CDR3 protein: CASSAARVPEAFF
clone size: -
D gene: -
V gene: TRBV5-4
J gene: TRBJ1-1

CDR3 DNA: TGTGCCAGCAGTTACTCCGGGACAGGGTTCACTGAAGCTTTCTTT
CDR3 protein: CASSYSGTGFTEAFF
clone size: -
D gene: TRBD1
V gene: TRBV6-5
J gene: TRBJ1-1

CDR3 DNA: TGTGCCAGCAGCTTAGGGGCGGGCGGAACCACCGGGGAGCTGTTTTTT
CDR3 protein: CASSLGAGGTTGELFF
clone size: -
D gene: -
V gene: TRBV7-2
J gene: TRBJ2-2

CDR3 DNA: TGCGCCAGCACGCAAGTTGGCGGGGGCCTCACAGATACGCAGTATTTT
CDR3 protein: CASTQVGGGLTDTQYF
clone size: -
D gene: -
V gene: TRBV5-1
J gene: TRBJ2-3

CDR3 DNA: TGTGCCAGCAGCTCCCAACTCGGGGGCACAGATACGCAGTATTTT
CDR3 protein: CASSSQLGGTDTQYF
clone size: -
D gene: -
V gene: TRBV5-4
J gene: TRBJ2-3

CDR3 DNA: TGCGCCAGCAGCCCGACTCAACCTTCTGGAAACACCATATATTTT
CDR3 protein: CASSPTQPSGNTIYF
clone size: -
D gene: -
V gene: TRBV4-1
J gene: TRBJ1-3

CDR3 DNA: TGTGCCAGTAGTAACCACAGGGTTGGCACTGAAGCTTTCTTT
CDR3 protein: CASSNHRVGTEAFF
clone size: -
D gene: -
V gene: TRBV19
J gene: TRBJ1-1

CDR3 DNA: TGTGCCAGCAGCGGAGTTGCTAATGAAAAACTGTTTTTT
CDR3 protein: CASSGVANEKLFF
clone size: -
D gene: -
V gene: TRBV6-5
J gene: TRBJ1-4

CDR3 DNA: TGTGCCAGCAGCTTGGTAGGGACAGGGAGCACCGGGGAGCTGTTTTTT
CDR3 protein: CASSLVGTGSTGELFF
clone size: -
D gene: TRBD1
V gene: TRBV5-4
J gene: TRBJ2-2

CDR3 DNA: TGTGCCAGCAGTTTGGGGAGGGGTGGGCCCGCAGATACGCAGTATTTT
CDR3 protein: CASSLGRGGPADTQYF
clone size: once
D gene: TRBD2
V gene: TRBV28
J gene: TRBJ2-3

CDR3 DNA: TGTGCCAGCAGCAGGGACTCCAAAAACATTCAGTACTTC
CDR3 protein: CASSRDSKNIQYF
clone size: -
D gene: -
V gene: TRBV2
J gene: TRBJ2-4

CDR3 DNA: TGTGCCAGCAGCCCGGAGTCTAGAACAATAACCAAAAACATTCAGTACTTC
CDR3 protein: CASSPESRTITKNIQYF
clone size: few
D gene: -
V gene: TRBV3-1/TRBV3-2
J gene: TRBJ2-4

CDR3 DNA: TGTGCCAGTAGCCTCACCCTAGGGACAGGGGATACGTATGGCTACACCTTC
CDR3 protein: CASSLTLGTGDTYGYTF
clone size: -
D gene: TRBD1
V gene: TRBV19
J gene: TRBJ1-2

CDR3 DNA: TGTGCCAGCAGTTCCTCGGGACAGGTGGGCTCCTACGAGCAGTACTTC
CDR3 protein: CASSSSGQVGSYEQYF
clone size: few
D gene: TRBD1
V gene: TRBV27
J gene: TRBJ2-7

CDR3 DNA: TGTGCCAGCCAGACAGGGGCTGGAGACTATGGCTACACCTTC
CDR3 protein: CASQTGAGDYGYTF
clone size: -
D gene: TRBD1
V gene: TRBV19
J gene: TRBJ1-2

CDR3 DNA: TGTGCCATCAGTTTGGGACTAGCGGGGGCGAACTACAATGAGCAGTTCTTC
CDR3 protein: CAISLGLAGANYNEQFF
clone size: -
D gene: TRBD2
V gene: TRBV10-3
J gene: TRBJ2-1

CDR3 DNA: TGTGCCACTACAGGAACTGGAAACACCATATATTTT
CDR3 protein: CATTGTGNTIYF
clone size: -
D gene: -
V gene: TRBV11-2
J gene: TRBJ1-3

CDR3 DNA: TGTGCCAGCAGCCCGGACAGTAGACTCAATTCACCCCTCCACTTT
CDR3 protein: CASSPDSRLNSPLHF
clone size: -
D gene: -
V gene: TRBV7-6
J gene: TRBJ1-6

CDR3 DNA: TGTGCCAGCAGTCGCTTACAGGGTGGGGGCAATCAGCCCCAGCATTTT
CDR3 protein: CASSRLQGGGNQPQHF
clone size: few
D gene: -
V gene: TRBV28
J gene: TRBJ1-5

CDR3 DNA: TGCGCCAGTCGTCTTAGCACTACCCCCTCCTACGAGCAGTACTTC
CDR3 protein: CASRLSTTPSYEQYF
clone size: -
D gene: -
V gene: TRBV5-1
J gene: TRBJ2-7

CDR3 DNA: TGTGCCAGCAGCTTGGTATCTCAAGAGACCCAGTACTTC
CDR3 protein: CASSLVSQETQYF
clone size: -
D gene: -
V gene: TRBV5-4
J gene: TRBJ2-5

CDR3 DNA: TGTGCCACCAGCAGAACAGGGACGAATGAGCCCCAGCATTTT
CDR3 protein: CATSRTGTNEPQHF
clone size: -
D gene: -
V gene: TRBV15
J gene: TRBJ1-5

CDR3 DNA: TGTGCCAGCAGCCACGCCACTGAGAATTCACCCCTCCACTTT
CDR3 protein: CASSHATENSPLHF
clone size: -
D gene: -
V gene: TRBV3-1/TRBV3-2
J gene: TRBJ1-6

CDR3 DNA: TGTGCCAGCAGTTTTGGCCCTCGGACAGGGGGCCTTTTGGGGGCCTTGAACACTGAAGCTTTCTTT
CDR3 protein: CASSFGPRTGGLLGALNTEAFF
clone size: -
D gene: TRBD1
V gene: TRBV27
J gene: TRBJ1-1

CDR3 DNA: TGTGCCAGTGTTAGGGGGCAGGGGTTCTCCGGGGAGCTGTTTTTT
CDR3 protein: CASVRGQGFSGELFF
clone size: -
D gene: TRBD1
V gene: TRBV19
J gene: TRBJ2-2

CDR3 DNA: TGTGCCACCTCCTCGGGACTAGCTGAGTTCAATGAGCAGTTCTTC
CDR3 protein: CATSSGLAEFNEQFF
clone size: -
D gene: TRBD2
V gene: TRBV3-1/TRBV3-2
J gene: TRBJ2-1

CDR3 DNA: TGTGCCAGCTCACCACCGTCAGGGGGCTGGGGCTACACCTTC
CDR3 protein: CASSPPSGGWGYTF
clone size: -
D gene: TRBD1
V gene: TRBV18
J gene: TRBJ1-2

CDR3 DNA: TGTGCCAGCTTACGACAGATGAACACTGAAGCTTTCTTT
CDR3 protein: CASLRQMNTEAFF
clone size: -
D gene: -
V gene: TRBV6-5
J gene: TRBJ1-1

CDR3 DNA: TGTGCCAGCAGCTTGACAGTGAACACTGAAGCTTTCTTT
CDR3 protein: CASSLTVNTEAFF
clone size: -
D gene: -
V gene: TRBV6-5
J gene: TRBJ1-1

CDR3 DNA: TGCGCCAGTACAGGGTTTAAGTCAGAAAGTCAGGAAGCTTTCTTT
CDR3 protein: CASTGFKSESQEAFF
clone size: -
D gene: -
V gene: TRBV4-1
J gene: TRBJ1-1

CDR3 DNA: TGTGCCAGCTCACTCGGGACAGGGGGCGTGAACACTGAAGCTTTCTTT
CDR3 protein: CASSLGTGGVNTEAFF
clone size: -
D gene: TRBD1
V gene: TRBV18
J gene: TRBJ1-1

CDR3 DNA: TGTGCCAGCAGCTTGGGTAGCGGGGGGACCGGGGAGCTGTTTTTT
CDR3 protein: CASSLGSGGTGELFF
clone size: -
D gene: TRBD2
V gene: TRBV5-4
J gene: TRBJ2-2

CDR3 DNA: TGTGCCAGCATCCTAGACAGGGGGAATGACGGGGAGCTGTTTTTT
CDR3 protein: CASILDRGNDGELFF
clone size: -
D gene: TRBD1
V gene: TRBV2
J gene: TRBJ2-2

CDR3 DNA: TGTGCCAGCAGGAGGACAGGCGCTAACTATGGCTACACCTTC
CDR3 protein: CASRRTGANYGYTF
clone size: -
D gene: TRBD1
V gene: TRBV6-5
J gene: TRBJ1-2

CDR3 DNA: TGCAGCGTAAAGGGGGAGGGAACTGGTCGGGAGACCCAGTACTTC
CDR3 protein: CSVKGEGTGRETQYF
clone size: -
D gene: -
V gene: TRBV29-1
J gene: TRBJ2-5

CDR3 DNA: TGCAGCGTTGTGCAGGGTGAAGCTTTCTTT
CDR3 protein: CSVVQGEAFF
clone size: -
D gene: -
V gene: TRBV29-1
J gene: TRBJ1-1

CDR3 DNA: TGTGCCAGCAGCTTAATGGGAGGGATTCCTAGCACAGATACGCAGTATTTT
CDR3 protein: CASSLMGGIPSTDTQYF
clone size: -
D gene: TRBD2
V gene: TRBV7-2
J gene: TRBJ2-3

CDR3 DNA: TGTGCCAGCAGCGTAGAAGTGGGGCGGGGTGAGCAGTTCTTC
CDR3 protein: CASSVEVGRGEQFF
clone size: -
D gene: -
V gene: TRBV9
J gene: TRBJ2-1

CDR3 DNA: TGTGCCAGCACCCTAGCGGACGAGACCCAGTACTTC
CDR3 protein: CASTLADETQYF
clone size: -
D gene: TRBD2
V gene: TRBV2
J gene: TRBJ2-5

CDR3 DNA: TGTGCCAGCAGTGCGGGGATACGCTCTGGGGCCAACGTCCTGACTTTC
CDR3 protein: CASSAGIRSGANVLTF
clone size: -
D gene: -
V gene: TRBV27
J gene: TRBJ2-6

CDR3 DNA: TGTGCCAGCAGCTTGGCAGGGGGATTAAACGGGGAGCTGTTTTTT
CDR3 protein: CASSLAGGLNGELFF
clone size: -
D gene: TRBD1
V gene: TRBV7-9
J gene: TRBJ2-2

CDR3 DNA: TGTGCCAGCAGTAACAGCGGGACGAGCTCCTACAATGAGCAGTTCTTC
CDR3 protein: CASSNSGTSSYNEQFF
clone size: -
D gene: TRBD2
V gene: TRBV27
J gene: TRBJ2-1

CDR3 DNA: TGTGCCAGCAGTTACTCGAAGGGAGGTTGGATAATCGAGCAGTACTTC
CDR3 protein: CASSYSKGGWIIEQYF
clone size: -
D gene: -
V gene: TRBV6-5
J gene: TRBJ2-7

CDR3 DNA: TGTGCCAGCAGGGAGACACTTACTAGCTCCTACGAGCAGTACTTC
CDR3 protein: CASRETLTSSYEQYF
clone size: -
D gene: -
V gene: TRBV2
J gene: TRBJ2-7

CDR3 DNA: TGTGCCAGCAGCTTAGTAGGGGACAGATCCTCGGTTCAGCCCCAGCATTTT
CDR3 protein: CASSLVGDRSSVQPQHF
clone size: -
D gene: TRBD1
V gene: TRBV7-2
J gene: TRBJ1-5